This is a list of T cell receptor beta chains from one sample in a study of blood T cell repertoires in COVID-19. The table came from immunoSEQ multiplex PCR; TCRdb's copy has only in-frame clones and leaves some out. This table has approximately 120,000 clones, approximately 85% appearing once. The source material was peripheral blood. These TCRs come from a human donor in a cohort sampled during active COVID-19. Each CDR3 is given with its conserved first and last residue. A D gene is named only where the DNA matches it firmly. The size of a clone is reported for some rows only, either as once, few or many, or as a class for expanded clones.

V: TRBV7-3; D: TRBD2; size: -; J: TRBJ2-1; CDR3: CASSPIAGAGSLEQFF; DNA: TGTGCCAGCAGCCCTATAGCGGGGGCGGGATCACTTGAGCAGTTCTTC
V: TRBV7-9; D: -; size: few; J: TRBJ1-2; CDR3: CASSTWGDYGYTF; DNA: TGTGCCAGCAGCACATGGGGCGACTATGGCTACACCTTC
V: TRBV11-2; D: TRBD2; size: -; J: TRBJ2-3; CDR3: CASSRSGSNTDTQYF; DNA: TGTGCCAGCAGCAGAAGCGGGAGCAACACAGATACGCAGTATTTT
V: TRBV27; D: -; size: -; J: TRBJ1-1; CDR3: CASSPEQGLRNTEAFF; DNA: TGTGCCAGCAGCCCCGAACAGGGTCTACGGAACACTGAAGCTTTCTTT
V: TRBV6-2/TRBV6-3; D: -; size: -; J: TRBJ1-2; CDR3: CASSYSGSPGYGYTF; DNA: TGTGCCAGCAGTTACTCGGGGAGCCCAGGATATGGCTACACCTTC
V: TRBV2; D: -; size: -; J: TRBJ1-1; CDR3: CASSDVGYRAFF; DNA: TGTGCCAGCAGTGACGTCGGGTATCGAGCTTTCTTT
V: TRBV7-6; D: -; size: -; J: TRBJ1-1; CDR3: CASSLEQNTEAFF; DNA: TGTGCCAGCAGCTTAGAACAGAACACTGAAGCTTTCTTT
V: TRBV21-1; D: -; size: -; J: TRBJ1-3; CDR3: CASRPRVSGNTIYF; DNA: TGTGCCAGCAGACCCAGGGTGTCTGGAAACACCATATATTTT
V: TRBV10-3; D: -; size: -; J: TRBJ1-1; CDR3: CAISDGVLNTEAFF; DNA: TGTGCCATCAGTGACGGAGTCCTGAACACTGAAGCTTTCTTT
V: TRBV7-2; D: TRBD1; size: few; J: TRBJ1-4; CDR3: CASSATGAGGEKLFF; DNA: TGTGCCAGCAGCGCCACAGGGGCGGGGGGTGAAAAACTGTTTTTT
V: TRBV24-1; D: -; size: -; J: TRBJ1-4; CDR3: CATQRQPNEKLFF; DNA: TGTGCCACCCAAAGACAGCCTAATGAAAAACTGTTTTTT
V: TRBV5-4; D: -; size: few; J: TRBJ1-1; CDR3: CASSLARKNEAFF; DNA: TGTGCCAGCAGCTTGGCCAGAAAAAATGAAGCTTTCTTT
V: TRBV14; D: -; size: -; J: TRBJ2-1; CDR3: CARNPRAGRGDEQFF; DNA: TGTGCCAGAAACCCACGGGCGGGCCGCGGCGATGAGCAGTTCTTC
V: TRBV19; D: TRBD1; size: -; J: TRBJ1-1; CDR3: CASSMGQGVSEAFF; DNA: TGTGCCAGTAGTATGGGACAGGGGGTATCTGAAGCTTTCTTT
V: TRBV29-1; D: TRBD2; size: few; J: TRBJ2-1; CDR3: CSVGRANYNEQFF; DNA: TGCAGCGTGGGGAGGGCTAACTACAATGAGCAGTTCTTC
V: TRBV24-1; D: TRBD2; size: -; J: TRBJ2-1; CDR3: CATSGGGGAYNEQFF; DNA: TGTGCCACCAGTGGGGGCGGGGGGGCCTACAATGAGCAGTTCTTC
V: TRBV6-5; D: -; size: -; J: TRBJ1-1; CDR3: CASTDRGLNTEAFF; DNA: TGTGCCAGCACCGACAGAGGTCTGAACACTGAAGCTTTCTTT
V: TRBV28; D: -; size: -; J: TRBJ1-2; CDR3: CASSEGDRYGYTF; DNA: TGTGCCAGCAGTGAGGGCGACAGGTATGGCTACACCTTC
V: TRBV6-6; D: TRBD1; size: -; J: TRBJ1-4; CDR3: CASRRTGGLNEKLFF; DNA: TGTGCCAGCAGGAGGACAGGGGGCCTTAATGAAAAACTGTTTTTT
V: TRBV7-9; D: -; size: -; J: TRBJ2-1; CDR3: CASSLAGAQNEQFF; DNA: TGTGCCAGCAGCTTAGCGGGAGCCCAGAATGAGCAGTTCTTC
V: TRBV19; D: -; size: once; J: TRBJ1-1; CDR3: CASSPLDRSGPEAFF; DNA: TGTGCCAGTAGTCCCCTTGACAGGTCGGGGCCTGAAGCTTTCTTT
V: TRBV7-2; D: -; size: many; J: TRBJ2-2; CDR3: CASSFGGTNTGELFF; DNA: TGTGCCAGCAGCTTTGGCGGGACGAACACCGGGGAGCTGTTTTTT
V: TRBV4-3; D: TRBD2; size: -; J: TRBJ2-3; CDR3: CASSQEGWASGVGNTQYF; DNA: TGCGCCAGCAGCCAAGAAGGTTGGGCTAGCGGGGTGGGGAATACGCAGTATTTT
V: TRBV30; D: -; size: -; J: TRBJ1-2; CDR3: CAWSATGRTNYGYTF; DNA: TGTGCCTGGAGTGCTACCGGACGGACAAACTATGGCTACACCTTC
V: TRBV9; D: TRBD1; size: -; J: TRBJ1-3; CDR3: CASSVLGTDSGNTIYF; DNA: TGTGCCAGCAGCGTATTAGGGACAGACTCTGGAAACACCATATATTTT
V: TRBV6-6; D: TRBD1; size: -; J: TRBJ1-2; CDR3: CASTVRTGLGGYTF; DNA: TGTGCCAGCACGGTGAGGACAGGGCTAGGTGGCTACACCTTC
V: TRBV5-6; D: -; size: -; J: TRBJ2-2; CDR3: CASSLSLAGGELFF; DNA: TGTGCCAGCAGCTTGTCTTTGGCAGGCGGGGAGCTGTTTTTT
V: TRBV27; D: -; size: -; J: TRBJ1-2; CDR3: CASSFFLGYGYTF; DNA: TGTGCCAGCAGTTTCTTTCTCGGCTATGGCTACACCTTC
V: TRBV27; D: TRBD1; size: -; J: TRBJ2-6; CDR3: CASSLNGQVSGANVLTF; DNA: TGTGCCAGCAGTTTAAACGGACAGGTCTCTGGGGCCAACGTCCTGACTTTC
V: TRBV10-3; D: TRBD1; size: -; J: TRBJ1-3; CDR3: CAIGERIGTAKNTIYF; DNA: TGTGCCATCGGGGAGCGGATCGGGACAGCCAAAAACACCATATATTTT
V: TRBV4-3; D: -; size: -; J: TRBJ2-5; CDR3: CASSQVGQPGQETQYF; DNA: TGCGCCAGCAGCCAAGTCGGACAGCCAGGACAAGAGACCCAGTACTTC
V: TRBV4-3; D: -; size: -; J: TRBJ1-2; CDR3: CASSQAPGVYGYTF; DNA: TGCGCCAGCAGCCAAGCTCCGGGGGTCTATGGCTACACCTTC
V: TRBV5-4; D: -; size: -; J: TRBJ1-2; CDR3: CASSPRSSPYGYTF; DNA: TGTGCCAGCAGCCCCAGGTCCAGCCCCTATGGCTACACCTTC
V: TRBV5-4; D: -; size: few; J: TRBJ1-2; CDR3: CASSADNLRGYTF; DNA: TGTGCCAGCAGCGCGGACAATCTTCGCGGCTACACCTTC
V: TRBV5-1; D: -; size: -; J: TRBJ1-2; CDR3: CASSLLGVRGYTF; DNA: TGCGCCAGCAGCTTGCTAGGCGTCCGGGGCTACACCTTC
V: TRBV5-1; D: -; size: -; J: TRBJ1-4; CDR3: CASSLPGHRNEKLFF; DNA: TGCGCCAGCAGCTTACCGGGACACAGGAATGAAAAACTGTTTTTT
V: TRBV6-5; D: TRBD1; size: once; J: TRBJ1-6; CDR3: CASEQGNYNSPLHF; DNA: TGTGCCAGTGAACAGGGGAACTATAATTCACCCCTCCACTTT